The 20 T cell receptor beta chains below were found in one sample sequenced in a study of T cells in Graves' hyperthyroidism and ophthalmopathy. The TCR beta CDR3 regions underwent amplification using RNA transcripts as the source. With the HTBI primer set, the TCR CDR3 went through a first round of RT-PCR. TCRdb re-derived calls from the multiplex PCR reads in MiXCR, one entry per CDR3 protein. The table records a few hundred thousand distinct CDR3 sequences, roughly 50% of them present only once. Sample: peripheral blood or thyroid tissue (not recorded which). The origin of the receptors is a young woman with Graves' hyperthyroidism.

At least ten counts were recorded for this clonotype. The chain recombines TRBV20-1 with TRBJ2-7, with a weak D call TRBD2 (5 bases). This CDR3 has 15 amino acids. In germline, CDR1 is DFQATT, CDR2 SNEGSKA (reference sequence). V lost 7 bases, J lost 0 bases, and 19 bases lay in between. CDR3 coding DNA: TGCAGTGTGAGAGGGCCGGCCGCCCGCTCCTACGAGCAGTACTTC. Protein product: CSVRGPAARSYEQYF.

There are many counts of this clonotype. This chain's CDR3 is CASSRTGAVSGANVLTF. CDR3 nucleotide sequence: TGTGCCAGCAGCCGGACAGGGGCAGTGTCTGGGGCCAACGTCCTGACTTTC. The chain joins TRBV7-9 to TRBJ2-6; 9 positions match TRBD1. Germline lookup yields CDR1 SEHNR and CDR2 FQNEAQ (reference sequence). With V trimmed by 5 bases and J by 1 base, 6 bases remained unmatched. This CDR3 is 17 amino acids long.

Only a few counts were recorded for this clonotype. The V gene is TRBV5-6, the J gene TRBJ1-2, with D hard to call. V was pared by 0 bases and J by 0 bases, with 12 bases between. The germline V gene encodes CDR1 SGHDT and CDR2 YYEEEE. This CDR3 spans 16 amino acids. The chain's CDR3 is CASSLVHRGSNYGYTF. CDR3 nucleotide sequence: TGTGCCAGCAGCTTGGTGCACAGAGGATCTAACTATGGCTACACCTTC.

Remarks on this clonotype: Germline and junction disagree at one end, which may indicate a read error. This chain uses TRBV19 with TRBJ1-1; TRBD1 is a possible D gene (5 bases). CDR1 is LNHDA and CDR2 is SQIVND in the germline V gene (reference sequence). This CDR3 spans 13 amino acids. As DNA, the CDR3 is TGTGCCAGTAGTATCGTTTCGGGGACTGAAGCTCTCTTT. Its protein product is CASSIVSGTEALF.

This clonotype has ten or more counts. The chain links TRBV20-1 to TRBJ1-2; 7 nucleotides line up with TRBD1. The CDR3 covers 13 residues. V dropped 4 bases and J dropped 7; count of bases not matched to a gene: 9. Germline V CDR1 and CDR2: DFQATT, SNEGSKA (reference sequence). The CDR3 DNA sequence: TGCAGTGCTACCGGGACAGCGGCCGGTGGCTACACCTTC. This gives the protein CSATGTAAGGYTF.

This clonotype was seen ten or more times. The gene calls are TRBV7-2 and TRBJ1-5; perhaps TRBD1 as D (5 bases). Per the germline V gene, CDR1 is SGHTA and CDR2 is FQGNSA. The CDR3 runs 12 residues. Deletions cut 6 bases from V and 5 bases from J, with 8 bases between. CDR3 nucleotides: TGTGCCAGCAGACTAGGGGATCAGCCCCAGCATTTT. Its protein product is CASRLGDQPQHF.

Many counts were recorded for this clonotype. This chain uses TRBV6-4 with TRBJ2-7; D may be TRBD2 (6 bases). Germline CDR1 is MRHNA and CDR2 is SNTAGT. The CDR3 is 13 amino acids. Trimming shortened V by 5 bases and J by 9 bases, and 17 bases separated the two germline ends. The CDR3 DNA follows: TGTGCCAGCAGTAGACCCGGGGCGGGACCGCAGTACTTC. This sequence encodes CASSRPGAGPQYF.

In this sample, this clonotype turned up many times. The rearrangement joins TRBV11-2 to TRBJ2-5, with unresolved D. The ends were cut back, 5 bases at V and 4 bases at J, with 11 bases in the middle. From germline, CDR1 is SGHAT and CDR2 FQNNGV. The CDR3 spans 13 residues. The chain's CDR3 is CASSIGRTETQYF. The CDR3, as DNA: TGTGCCAGCAGCATCGGGCGGACAGAGACCCAGTACTTC.

This clonotype has a count of ten or more. This sequence joins TRBV20-1 and TRBJ1-5; the D gene is possibly TRBD1 (6 bases). The germline CDR1 and CDR2 sequences are DFQATT and SNEGSKA (reference sequence). V gave up 5 bases and J gave up 11 bases, with 19 bases separating them. The CDR3 contains 13 residues. The CDR3 protein is CSAAPGASGAQHF. CDR3 DNA: TGCAGTGCTGCTCCGGGGGCGAGTGGGGCCCAGCATTTT.

This clonotype was detected only once. Its ends do not fully match the called genes, so a read error is possible. V usage is TRBV11-2 and J usage is TRBJ2-7; D is undetermined. The CDR3 runs to 11 residues. CDR1 and CDR2 (germline): SGHAT, FQNNGV. DNA for the CDR3: TGCGCCAGCAGCTCCCTCGACGAGCAGTACTTC. It specifies CASSSLDEQYF.

The chain joins TRBV7-3 to TRBJ2-3; 8 bases line up with TRBD2. The CDR3 length is 14 residues. Trimming cost V 3 bases and J 4 bases; bases outside gene matches: 3. Germline loops: CDR1 SGHTA, CDR2 FQGTGA. The CDR3 DNA sequence: TGTGCCAGCAGCTTCAGCGGGAGTTCAGATACGCAGTATTTT. It is translated as CASSFSGSSDTQYF.

The chain combines TRBV20-1 with TRBJ1-2; TRBD1 is a possible D gene (5 bases). Germline CDR1 reads DFQATT; CDR2 reads SNEGSKA (reference sequence). CDR3 size: 14 residues. Trimming removed 6 bases from V and 6 bases from J, with 20 bases in between. The CDR3 region has the DNA TGCAGTGCGGTGGTTGAGACGTTCAGGGATGGCTACACCTTC. This codes for CSAVVETFRDGYTF.

This clonotype came up many times. The chain carries TRBV9 and TRBJ2-5; 10 bases fit TRBD2. The trim removed 0 bases at V and 5 bases at J, leaving 4 bases unmatched. Per germline, CDR1 SGDLS and CDR2 YYNGEE. The CDR3 extends over 15 amino acids. CDR3 protein: CASSVVAGGGETQYF. The CDR3 DNA is TGTGCCAGCAGCGTAGTAGCGGGAGGAGGTGAGACCCAGTACTTC. The variable domain in full, completed from reference TRBV9 and TRBJ2-5, reads DSGVTQTPKHLITATGQRVTLRCSPRSGDLSVYWYQQSLDQGLQFLIQYYNGEERAKGNILERFSAQQFPDLHSELNLSSLELGDSALYFCASSVVAGGGETQYFGPGTRLLVL.

This chain links TRBV25-1 with TRBJ2-7; 9 nucleotides line up with TRBD2. The CDR3 loop spans 12 amino acids. The germline gives CDR1 MGHDK, CDR2 SYGVNS. Trimming at V came to 10 bases and at J to 4 bases, leaving 5 bases not matched to a gene. The CDR3 DNA reads as TGTGCCATCGGACTAGCGTCGTACGAGCAGTACTTC. Translating it yields CAIGLASYEQYF.

The CDR3 DNA reads as TGTGCCACCAGTGATAAAACTTGGGAGGCCCAGTACTTC. As protein: CATSDKTWEAQYF. The chain links TRBV24-1 to TRBJ2-5; maybe TRBD2 (6 bases). The CDR3 covers 13 residues. V was cut by 3 bases and J by 9 bases, with 13 bases left in between. Looked up from germline, CDR1 is KGHDR and CDR2 is SFDVKD.

The rearrangement links TRBV6-6 to TRBJ1-5; D is ambiguous. Between the trimmed V and J ends, which lost 0 bases and 2 bases, there was a span of 8 bases. Germline V gene sequence: CDR1 MNHNY, CDR2 SVGAGI (reference sequence). CDR3 length equals 15 residues. The CDR3 DNA is TGTGCCAGCAGTTACTCGACTTTCCGCAATCAGCCCCAGCATTTT. The encoded protein is CASSYSTFRNQPQHF.

This clonotype occurred many times. CDR3 nucleotide sequence: TGTGCCAGCAGCCCCCCCGCGGGTAATAACTATGGCTACACCTTC. It codes for CASSPPAGNNYGYTF. This chain joins TRBV5-4 and TRBJ1-2; D is unresolved. The germline V gene encodes CDR1 SGHNT and CDR2 YYREEE (reference sequence). The germline V and J ends were trimmed by 4 bases and 1 base, with 14 bases remaining between them. This CDR3 is built from 15 residues.

This clonotype was counted ten times or more. This chain connects TRBV12-3 or TRBV12-4 to TRBJ2-2; D unclear. This CDR3 is 13 amino acids long. V was pared by 2 bases and J by 7 bases, with 8 bases between. CDR3 sequence: CASSLMGSGELFF. The CDR3 DNA is TGTGCCAGCAGTTTAATGGGTAGCGGGGAGCTGTTTTTT.

This clonotype was counted at least ten times. The V call is TRBV29-1, the J call TRBJ1-5, with D possibly being TRBD1 (5 bases). The length of the CDR3 is 12 residues. The V gene's germline CDR1 is SQVTM and CDR2 ANQGSEA. V gave up 4 bases and J gave up 7 bases, with 11 bases separating them. In DNA form, the CDR3 reads TGCAGCGTTGGTCCGGGGGGGCAGCCCCAGCATTTT. Amino acids: CSVGPGGQPQHF.

The rearrangement uses TRBV7-2 and TRBJ1-1; 10 nucleotides agree with TRBD1. V shed 0 bases and J 5 bases; nucleotides not matched to a gene: 6. Germline V CDR1 and CDR2: SGHTA, FQGNSA. This CDR3 has 16 residues. CDR3 nucleotide sequence: TGTGCCAGCAGCTTAGCGGACAGGGGGGAGGTAACTGAAGCTTTCTTT. Translating gives CASSLADRGEVTEAFF.